These 14 T cell receptor beta chains share one sample of origin, sequenced in a study of blood T cell repertoires in COVID-19. Method: immunoSEQ multiplex PCR; TCRdb's copy keeps in-frame clones and lacks some. The repertoire has more than 85,000 clones, approximately 82% of them found once; the top ten carry roughly 25%. Sequenced input: peripheral blood. These receptors came from a man aged 60 to 75 with acute or convalescent COVID-19.

The CDR3 sequence is CASSRTSGGLNNEQFF. Written as DNA, the CDR3 is TGTGCCAGCAGCAGAACTAGCGGGGGGCTAAACAATGAGCAGTTCTTC. The chain links TRBV7-8 to TRBJ2-1, with 12 positions matching TRBD2. The germline gives CDR1 SGHVS, CDR2 FQNEAQ. V shed 5 bases, J shed 5 bases, and the junction held 7 bases outside the gene matches. The CDR3 totals 16 residues.

This sequence joins TRBV18 and TRBJ1-1; D gene uncertain. V dropped 4 bases and J dropped 1 base, with 10 bases sitting between them. Germline CDR1 KGHSH, CDR2 LQKENI. CDR3 length equals 14 residues. CDR3 loop: CASSLETGNTEAFF. The CDR3 region has the DNA TGTGCCAGCTCACTAGAGACTGGGAACACTGAAGCTTTCTTT.

This chain connects TRBV2 to TRBJ1-4; D perhaps matches TRBD1 (5 bases). Germline V gene lookup returns CDR1 SNHLY and CDR2 FYNNEI. V shed 2 bases and J shed 7 bases, with 11 bases lying between them. The CDR3 contains 14 residues. The CDR3 spells CASSESGDLEKLFF. Written as DNA, the CDR3 is TGTGCCAGCAGTGAATCGGGGGATCTTGAAAAACTGTTTTTT.

The chain combines TRBV9 with TRBJ2-6, with TRBD1 identical over 8 bases. Per germline, CDR1 SGDLS and CDR2 YYNGEE. This CDR3 has 17 amino acids. V shed 2 bases and J 0 bases; nucleotides not matched to a gene: 4. The CDR3: CASSVGQVTSGANVLTF. CDR3 nucleotides: TGTGCCAGCAGCGTGGGACAGGTCACCTCTGGGGCCAACGTCCTGACTTTC. The full variable domain, its missing parts supplied by reference TRBV9 and TRBJ2-6, is DSGVTQTPKHLITATGQRVTLRCSPRSGDLSVYWYQQSLDQGLQFLIQYYNGEERAKGNILERFSAQQFPDLHSELNLSSLELGDSALYFCASSVGQVTSGANVLTFGAGSRLTVL.

The rearrangement uses TRBV15 and TRBJ2-7, with 9 bases lining up with TRBD1. After removal of 1 base from V and 1 base from J, the junction contained 2 bases not matched to a gene. The CDR3 has 15 amino acids. Germline V gene sequence: CDR1 LNHNV, CDR2 YYDKDF (reference sequence). CDR3: CATSRVQGASYEQYF. CDR3 sequence (DNA): TGTGCCACCAGCAGAGTACAGGGGGCGTCCTACGAGCAGTACTTC.

This chain connects TRBV4-2 to TRBJ2-5; 13 nucleotides match TRBD2. The V gene's germline CDR1 is LGHNA and CDR2 YNFKEQ. There are 18 residues in the CDR3. Losses at the gene ends were 5 bases for V and 0 bases for J; bases not matched to a gene: 9. For the CDR3, the DNA is TGTGCCAGCAGCAGACTAGCGGGGGGCATAGGCGACCAAGAGACCCAGTACTTC. Amino acid sequence: CASSRLAGGIGDQETQYF.

As DNA, the CDR3 is TGTGCCAGCACTGTAAACTCTGGAAACACCATATATTTT. Its translation: CASTVNSGNTIYF. V usage is TRBV6-5 and J usage is TRBJ1-3; D call uncertain. This CDR3 is built from 13 residues. V gave up 7 bases and J gave up 0 bases, with 7 bases separating them. Looked up from germline, CDR1 is MNHEY and CDR2 is SVGAGI.

The chain combines TRBV19 with TRBJ2-5; TRBD1 aligns across 8 bases. The CDR3 has 18 amino acids. Germline V CDR1 and CDR2: LNHDA, SQIVND (reference sequence). Trimming at V came to 0 bases and at J to 5 bases, leaving 14 bases not matched to a gene. CDR3 DNA: TGTGCCAGTAGTATAGATATGAAGGGACAGGCCCCGGGGGAGACCCAGTACTTC. This encodes CASSIDMKGQAPGETQYF. The variable domain in full, with the rest retrieved from reference TRBV19 and TRBJ2-5, is DGGITQSPKYLFRKEGQNVTLSCEQNLNHDAMYWYRQDPGQGLRLIYYSQIVNDFQKGDIAEGYSVSREKKESFPLTVTSAQKNPTAFYLCASSIDMKGQAPGETQYFGPGTRLLVL.

This clone showed up many times. This chain links TRBV9 with TRBJ1-6, with D hard to call. The V end lost 1 base, the J end lost 5 bases, and 7 bases lay between the germline ends. Germline V gene data show CDR1 as SGDLS and CDR2 as YYNGEE. This CDR3 has 14 residues. CDR3: CASSVSGNNSPLHF. The CDR3 coding sequence is TGTGCCAGCAGCGTATCGGGGAATAATTCACCCCTCCACTTT.

The genes are TRBV28 and TRBJ2-7; D is unresolved. Germline V gene lookup returns CDR1 MDHEN and CDR2 SYDVKM. This CDR3 comprises 12 residues. V lost 8 bases and J 0 bases, leaving 8 bases between the germline ends. The chain's CDR3 is CASQVSSYEQYF. CDR3 bases: TGTGCCAGCCAAGTCAGCTCCTACGAGCAGTACTTC. Full variable domain (outside the CDR3, taken from reference TRBV28 and TRBJ2-7): DVKVTQSSRYLVKRTGEKVFLECVQDMDHENMFWYRQDPGLGLRLIYFSYDVKMKEKGDIPEGYSVSREKKERFSLILESASTNQTSMYLCASQVSSYEQYFGPGTRLTVT.

The rearrangement links TRBV28 to TRBJ1-1; TRBD1 is a possible D gene (6 bases). The germline V and J ends were trimmed by 5 bases and 6 bases, with 16 bases remaining between them. CDR3 size: 14 residues. Germline V gives CDR1 MDHEN, CDR2 SYDVKM. DNA of the CDR3: TGTGCCAGCAGTCACCGGGGGGGCGGGTCTGAAGCTTTCTTT. It encodes CASSHRGGGSEAFF. Supplemented by reference TRBV28 and TRBJ1-1, the full variable domain reads DVKVTQSSRYLVKRTGEKVFLECVQDMDHENMFWYRQDPGLGLRLIYFSYDVKMKEKGDIPEGYSVSREKKERFSLILESASTNQTSMYLCASSHRGGGSEAFFGQGTRLTVV.

This clone turned up a few times. V gene TRBV18 combines with J gene TRBJ1-6; D is unclear. The V gene's germline CDR1 is KGHSH and CDR2 LQKENI. Trimming shortened V by 2 bases and J by 2 bases, and 19 bases separated the two germline ends. CDR3 size: 19 residues. Here the CDR3 DNA reads TGTGCCAGCTCACCAAAAATGCAAGGCGCGGGAGCCTATAATTCACCCCTCCACTTT. This sequence encodes CASSPKMQGAGAYNSPLHF.

The chain combines TRBV28 with TRBJ2-3; TRBD2 might be the D (7 bases). The CDR3 extends over 15 amino acids. The V gene's germline CDR1 is MDHEN and CDR2 SYDVKM. V lost 2 bases to trimming and J lost 1 base, with 10 bases between them. CDR3 sequence reads: CASSLRGGGTDTQYF. CDR3 DNA sequence: TGTGCCAGCAGTTTAAGAGGGGGGGGCACAGATACGCAGTATTTT.

V gene TRBV9 combines with J gene TRBJ2-5; 12 nucleotides match TRBD2. The V segment lost 2 bases and the J segment 1 base; nucleotides outside the gene matches: 6. Germline CDR1 and CDR2: SGDLS and YYNGEE. The length of the CDR3 is 17 residues. CDR3 bases: TGTGCCAGCAGCGTGGAAGGACTAGCGGGGTCCCAAGAGACCCAGTACTTC. It specifies CASSVEGLAGSQETQYF.